This TCR beta chain was documented in a study of T-cell reconstitution after alpha-beta-depleted transplantation in children (dated by TCRdb to the mid-2010s). General notes on the study: Using TCR repertoire profiling, the study followed T-cell immune reconstitution in a quantitative way in children after TCRalphabeta/CD19-depleted allogeneic hematopoietic cell transplantation.

This clonotype came up a few times. This clone's antigen is unknown. It has no much larger one-base neighbor in the sample; base qualities were not kept. The junction carries 10 bases between V and J, which are trimmed by 5 bases and 2 bases respectively. CDR1 and CDR2, looked up from the germline V gene, are MNHNS and SASEGT. The CDR3 holds 14 amino acids from the cysteine to the phenylalanine. The retained sequence is limited to the CDR3, 42 bases, with the frame set at the first base. Preparation of the library involved PCR. The listed sequencing device is Illumina HiSeq 2500. TCR library preparation used molecular barcoding, with unique molecular identifiers applied to normalize quantification of the TCRbeta repertoire. Starting from the raw public reads, TCRdb applied fastp trimming at Q25, assembled clones with MiXCR and retained in-frame beta chains. Entries are consolidated by CDR3 protein sequence, retaining the most common genes and DNA. This sample comprises some 200,000 distinct CDR3 sequences, over 5.5% of them detected only once. Clones ranked in the top ten supply approximately 3% of the sample.

The chain was built from TRBV6-1 and TRBJ1-3; the D gene remains uncertain. The sequences come from PBMCs from the stem cell graft donor, collected from the stem cell graft. The clonotype comes from a human donor who donated a stem cell graft to a child with Wiskott-Aldrich syndrome. The CDR3 in this case is CASSQRVTGNTIYF. The sequence in DNA is TGTGCCAGCAGTCAGAGGGTGACTGGAAACACCATATATTTT.